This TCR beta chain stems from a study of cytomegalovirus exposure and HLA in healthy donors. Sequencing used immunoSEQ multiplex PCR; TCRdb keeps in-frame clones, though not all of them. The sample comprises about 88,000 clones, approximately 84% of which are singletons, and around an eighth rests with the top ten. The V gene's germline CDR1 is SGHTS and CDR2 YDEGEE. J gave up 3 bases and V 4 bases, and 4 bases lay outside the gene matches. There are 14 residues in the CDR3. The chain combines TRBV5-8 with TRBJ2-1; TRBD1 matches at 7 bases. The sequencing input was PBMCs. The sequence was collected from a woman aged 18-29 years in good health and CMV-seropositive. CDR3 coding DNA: TGTGCCAGCAGCCGTAGGACAGGCTACAATGAGCAGTTCTTC. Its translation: CASSRRTGYNEQFF.